Listed here is a single TCR beta chain. The sample belongs to a study of shared clonotypes between healthy human individuals. Clones were read by immunoSEQ multiplex PCR, and TCRdb kept only the in-frame ones, dropping some. The table shows some 1,400,000 clones, with 95% to 97% occurring only once. This CDR3 is 14 amino acids long. Germline V gene data show CDR1 as MNHEY and CDR2 as SMNVEV (reference sequence). J gave up 2 bases and V 5 bases, and 3 bases lay outside the gene matches. Sequenced input: naive CD4+ T cells sorted from blood. Subset in this sample: CD45RA+ positively selected. The clonotype originates from a man aged 30 to 39 in good health. The V call is TRBV27, the J call TRBJ1-5, with 7 bases aligning to TRBD1. The CDR3 DNA reads as TGTGCCAGCAGTCCAACAGGGGGCAATCAGCCCCAGCATTTT. This sequence encodes CASSPTGGNQPQHF.